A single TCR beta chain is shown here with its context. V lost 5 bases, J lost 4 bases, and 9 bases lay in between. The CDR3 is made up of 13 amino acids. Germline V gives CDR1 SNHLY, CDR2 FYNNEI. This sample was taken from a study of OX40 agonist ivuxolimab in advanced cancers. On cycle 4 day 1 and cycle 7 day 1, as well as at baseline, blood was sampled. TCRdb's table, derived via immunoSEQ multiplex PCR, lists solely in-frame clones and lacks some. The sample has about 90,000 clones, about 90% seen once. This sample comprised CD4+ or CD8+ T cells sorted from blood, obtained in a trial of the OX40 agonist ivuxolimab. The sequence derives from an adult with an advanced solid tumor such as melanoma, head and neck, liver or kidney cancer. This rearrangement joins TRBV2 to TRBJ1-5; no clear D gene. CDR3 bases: TGTGCCAGCAGTTTGTTGCAGAATCAGCCCCAGCATTTT. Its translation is CASSLLQNQPQHF.